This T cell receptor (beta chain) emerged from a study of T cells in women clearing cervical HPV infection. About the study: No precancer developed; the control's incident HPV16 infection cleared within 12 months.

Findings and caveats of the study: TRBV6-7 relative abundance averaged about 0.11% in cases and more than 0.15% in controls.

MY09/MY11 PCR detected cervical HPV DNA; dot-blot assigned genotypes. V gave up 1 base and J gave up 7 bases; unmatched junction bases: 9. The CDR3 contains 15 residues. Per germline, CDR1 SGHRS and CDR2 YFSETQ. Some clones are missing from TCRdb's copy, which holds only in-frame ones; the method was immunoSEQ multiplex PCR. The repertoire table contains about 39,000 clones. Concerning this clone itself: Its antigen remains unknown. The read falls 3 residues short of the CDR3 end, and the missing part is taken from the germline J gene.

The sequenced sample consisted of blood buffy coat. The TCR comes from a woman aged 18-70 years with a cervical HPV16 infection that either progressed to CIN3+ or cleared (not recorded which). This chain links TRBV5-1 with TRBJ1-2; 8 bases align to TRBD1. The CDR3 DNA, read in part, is TGCGCCAGCAGCTTGTTACTGCAGGGGGCGAGTGGC. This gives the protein CASSLLLQGASG. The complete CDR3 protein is CASSLLLQGASGYTF.